The clone carrying this TCR beta chain was seen ten or more times. There are 14 residues in the CDR3. V lost 3 bases, J lost 8 bases, and 8 bases stayed unmatched. Looked up from germline, CDR1 is LNHNV and CDR2 is YYDKDF (reference sequence). Two-round multiplex PCR amplified TCR beta CDR3 from genomic DNA. Amplification during the initial PCR round employed primers specific to each TRBV and TRBJ gene. TCRdb re-called the multiplex PCR reads with MiXCR, one entry per CDR3 protein. This sample carries around 63,000 distinct CDR3 sequences, 26% of them seen once, and the ten largest clones take around 8.1%. This sample was taken from a study of prognosis after radiotherapy for stage I lung cancer. Whole-study context: The tumor diagnosis was squamous cell carcinoma for seven or eight patients and adenocarcinoma for fewer than 15. Not a single patient was given any concurrent therapy alongside stereotactic body radiotherapy, also referred to as SBRT.

The genes are TRBV15 and TRBJ1-2; 8 bases align to TRBD1. The clonotype was recovered from a donor aged 50 or older with non-small cell lung cancer. The sequences come from PBMCs, collected before or after stereotactic body radiation therapy (not recorded which). CDR3 amino acids: CATSSETGVGGYTF. CDR3 nucleotides: TGTGCCACCAGCAGTGAGACAGGGGTCGGGGGCTACACCTTC.